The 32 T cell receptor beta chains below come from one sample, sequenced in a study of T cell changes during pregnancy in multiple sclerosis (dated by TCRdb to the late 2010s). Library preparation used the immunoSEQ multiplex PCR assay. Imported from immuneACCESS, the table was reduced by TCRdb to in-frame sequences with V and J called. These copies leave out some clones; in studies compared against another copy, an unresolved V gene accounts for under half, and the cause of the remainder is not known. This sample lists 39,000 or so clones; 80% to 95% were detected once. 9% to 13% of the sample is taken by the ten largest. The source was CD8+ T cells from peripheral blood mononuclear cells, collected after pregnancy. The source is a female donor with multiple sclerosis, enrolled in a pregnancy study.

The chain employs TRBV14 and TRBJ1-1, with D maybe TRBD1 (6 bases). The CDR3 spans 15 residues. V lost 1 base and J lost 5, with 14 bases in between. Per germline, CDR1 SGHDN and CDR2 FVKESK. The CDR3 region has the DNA TGTGCCAGCAGCCAAGGTTGGGCAGGGGTTACTGAAGCTTTCTTT. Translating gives CASSQGWAGVTEAFF.

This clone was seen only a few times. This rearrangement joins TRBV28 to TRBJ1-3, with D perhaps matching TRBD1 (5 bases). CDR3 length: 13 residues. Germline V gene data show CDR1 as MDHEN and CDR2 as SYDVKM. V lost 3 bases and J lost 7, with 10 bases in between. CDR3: CASSLGQGNTIYF. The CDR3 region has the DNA TGTGCCAGCAGTTTGGGGCAAGGGAACACCATATATTTT. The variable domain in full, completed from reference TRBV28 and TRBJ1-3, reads DVKVTQSSRYLVKRTGEKVFLECVQDMDHENMFWYRQDPGLGLRLIYFSYDVKMKEKGDIPEGYSVSREKKERFSLILESASTNQTSMYLCASSLGQGNTIYFGEGSWLTVV.

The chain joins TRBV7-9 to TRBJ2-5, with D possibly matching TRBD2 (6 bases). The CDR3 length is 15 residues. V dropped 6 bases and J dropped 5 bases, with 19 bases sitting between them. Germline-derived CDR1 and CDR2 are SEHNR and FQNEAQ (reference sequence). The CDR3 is CASSPPGARSETQYF. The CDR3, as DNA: TGTGCCAGCAGTCCCCCGGGAGCCCGATCCGAGACCCAGTACTTC.

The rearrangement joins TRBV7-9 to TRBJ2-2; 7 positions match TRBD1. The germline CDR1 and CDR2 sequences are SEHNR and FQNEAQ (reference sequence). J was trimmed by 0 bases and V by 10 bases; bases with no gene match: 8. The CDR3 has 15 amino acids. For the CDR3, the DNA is TGTGCCACCCAATACGGGACAGCGAACACCGGGGAGCTGTTTTTT. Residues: CATQYGTANTGELFF.

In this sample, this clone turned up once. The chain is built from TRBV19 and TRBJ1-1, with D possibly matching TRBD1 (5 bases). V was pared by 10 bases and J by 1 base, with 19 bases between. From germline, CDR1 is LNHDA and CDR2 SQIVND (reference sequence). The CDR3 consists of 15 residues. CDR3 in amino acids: CATLRGHTENTEAFF. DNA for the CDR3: TGTGCCACACTTAGGGGCCACACGGAGAACACTGAAGCTTTCTTT.

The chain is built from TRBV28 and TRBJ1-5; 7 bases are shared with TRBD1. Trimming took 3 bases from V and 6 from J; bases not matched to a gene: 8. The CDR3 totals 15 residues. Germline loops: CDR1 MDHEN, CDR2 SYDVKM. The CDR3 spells CASSFRGRKGQPQHF. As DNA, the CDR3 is TGTGCCAGCAGTTTTAGGGGGCGTAAAGGTCAGCCCCAGCATTTT.

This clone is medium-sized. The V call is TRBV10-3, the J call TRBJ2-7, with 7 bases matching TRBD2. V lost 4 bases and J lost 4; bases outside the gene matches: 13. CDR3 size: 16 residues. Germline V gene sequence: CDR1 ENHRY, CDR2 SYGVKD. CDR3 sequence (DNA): TGTGCCATCAGTGTTAAGGAGGGAGGGCCCCAATACGAGCAGTACTTC. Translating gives CAISVKEGGPQYEQYF.

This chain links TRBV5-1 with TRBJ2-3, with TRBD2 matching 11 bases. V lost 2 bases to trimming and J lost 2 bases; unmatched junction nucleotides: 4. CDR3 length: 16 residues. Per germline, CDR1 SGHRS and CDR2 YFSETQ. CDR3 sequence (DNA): TGCGCCAGCAGCTTTAGCGGGGGGGAACCCACAGATACGCAGTATTTT. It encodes CASSFSGGEPTDTQYF.

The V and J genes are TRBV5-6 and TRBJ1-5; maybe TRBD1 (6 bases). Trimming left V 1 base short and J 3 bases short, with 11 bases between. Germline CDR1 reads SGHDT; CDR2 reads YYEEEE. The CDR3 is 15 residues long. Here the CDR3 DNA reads TGTGCCAGCAGCTTGACCCAGGGGAACAATCAGCCCCAGCATTTT. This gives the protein CASSLTQGNNQPQHF.

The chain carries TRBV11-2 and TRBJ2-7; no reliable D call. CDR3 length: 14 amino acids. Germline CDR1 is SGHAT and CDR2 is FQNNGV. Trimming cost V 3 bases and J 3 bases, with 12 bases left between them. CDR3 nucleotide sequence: TGTGCCAGCAGCTTTTTTACAAATAACTACGAGCAGTACTTC. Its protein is CASSFFTNNYEQYF.

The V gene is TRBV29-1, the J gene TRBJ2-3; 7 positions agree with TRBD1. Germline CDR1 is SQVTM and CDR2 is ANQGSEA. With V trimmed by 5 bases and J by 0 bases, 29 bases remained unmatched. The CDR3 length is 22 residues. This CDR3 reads CSVWLEEAIGTAQLTSTDTQYF. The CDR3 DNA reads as TGCAGCGTTTGGCTTGAAGAGGCTATCGGGACAGCCCAGCTTACTAGCACAGATACGCAGTATTTT.

CDR3 sequence: CASSFGQADPSNLHF. CDR3 nucleotide sequence: TGTGCCAGCAGCTTTGGACAGGCGGATCCCTCAAACCTCCACTTT. This chain links TRBV7-9 with TRBJ1-6; TRBD1 matches at 7 bases. The ends lost 3 bases at V and 15 bases at J; junction bases unmatched: 14. CDR1 and CDR2 from the germline V gene are SEHNR and FQNEAQ (reference sequence). The CDR3 extends over 15 amino acids.

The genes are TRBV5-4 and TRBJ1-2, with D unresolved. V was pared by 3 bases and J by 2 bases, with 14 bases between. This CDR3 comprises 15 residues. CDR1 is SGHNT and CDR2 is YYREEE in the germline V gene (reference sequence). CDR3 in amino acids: CASSSAAARNYGYTF. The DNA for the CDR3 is TGTGCCAGCAGCTCGGCGGCCGCGAGGAACTATGGCTACACCTTC.

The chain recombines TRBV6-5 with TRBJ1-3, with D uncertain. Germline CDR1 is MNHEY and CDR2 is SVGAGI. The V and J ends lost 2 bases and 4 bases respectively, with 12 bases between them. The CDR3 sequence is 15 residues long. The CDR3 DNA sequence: TGTGCCAGCAGTTACGAGGTAACCGGCGGAAACACCATATATTTT. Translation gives CASSYEVTGGNTIYF.

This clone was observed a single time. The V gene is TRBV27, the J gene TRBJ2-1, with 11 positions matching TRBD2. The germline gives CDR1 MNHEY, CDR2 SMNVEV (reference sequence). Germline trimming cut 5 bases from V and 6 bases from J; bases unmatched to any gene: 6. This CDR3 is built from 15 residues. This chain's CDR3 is CASSLPGLAANEQFF. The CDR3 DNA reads TGTGCCAGCAGTCTACCGGGACTAGCGGCCAATGAGCAGTTCTTC.

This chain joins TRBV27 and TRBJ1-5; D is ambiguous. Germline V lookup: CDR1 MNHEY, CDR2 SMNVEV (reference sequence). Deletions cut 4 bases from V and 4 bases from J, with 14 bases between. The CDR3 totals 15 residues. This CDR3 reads CASSSSGSGNQPQHF. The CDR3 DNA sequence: TGTGCCAGCAGTTCCTCGGGATCTGGGAATCAGCCCCAGCATTTT.

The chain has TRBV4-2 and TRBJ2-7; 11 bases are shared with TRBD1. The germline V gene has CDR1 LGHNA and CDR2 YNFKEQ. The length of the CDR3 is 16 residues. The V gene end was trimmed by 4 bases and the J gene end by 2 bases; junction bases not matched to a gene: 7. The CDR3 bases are TGTGCCAGCAGCCGCCCCGGGACAGGGGGGACCTACGAGCAGTACTTC. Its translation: CASSRPGTGGTYEQYF.

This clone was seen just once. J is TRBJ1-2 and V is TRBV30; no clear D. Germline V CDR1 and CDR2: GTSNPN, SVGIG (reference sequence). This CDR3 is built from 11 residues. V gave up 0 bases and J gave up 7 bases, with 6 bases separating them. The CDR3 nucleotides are TGTGCCTGGAGTGTATATTCTGGCTACACCTTC. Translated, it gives CAWSVYSGYTF.

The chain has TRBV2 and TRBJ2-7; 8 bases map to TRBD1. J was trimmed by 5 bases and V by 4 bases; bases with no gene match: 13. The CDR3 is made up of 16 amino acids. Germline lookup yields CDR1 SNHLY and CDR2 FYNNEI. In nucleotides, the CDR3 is TGTGCCAGCAGTGGAAGCCGACAGGGGATTACCGACGAGCAGTACTTC. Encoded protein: CASSGSRQGITDEQYF.

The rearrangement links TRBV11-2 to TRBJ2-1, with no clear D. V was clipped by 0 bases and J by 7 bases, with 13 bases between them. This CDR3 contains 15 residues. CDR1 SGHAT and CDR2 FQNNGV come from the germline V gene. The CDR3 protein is CASSLDFGLRNEQFF. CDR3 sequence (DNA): TGTGCCAGCAGCTTAGATTTCGGGTTAAGGAATGAGCAGTTCTTC. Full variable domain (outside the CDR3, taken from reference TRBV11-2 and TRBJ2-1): EAGVAQSPRYKIIEKRQSVAFWCNPISGHATLYWYQQILGQGPKLLIQFQNNGVVDDSQLPKDRFSAERLKGVDSTLKIQPAKLEDSAVYLCASSLDFGLRNEQFFGPGTRLTVL.

For the CDR3, the DNA is TGTGCCAGCAGCTTAAGAAGCTGGGTAGCGGCCACTCCCGATGAAAGCTACGAGCAGTACTTC. Translating it yields CASSLRSWVAATPDESYEQYF. The chain employs TRBV7-6 and TRBJ2-7, with TRBD2 as a possible D gene (6 bases). This CDR3 comprises 21 residues. V was cut by 2 bases and J by 3 bases, with 32 bases left in between. The V gene's germline CDR1 is SGHVS and CDR2 FNYEAQ.

CDR3 sequence reads: CASSLDRSLTDTQYF. The CDR3 DNA is TGTGCCAGCAGTCTGGACAGGTCCCTCACAGATACGCAGTATTTT. The rearrangement joins TRBV27 to TRBJ2-3; the match to TRBD1 covers 7 bases. In germline, CDR1 is MNHEY, CDR2 SMNVEV (reference sequence). The V and J ends lost 5 bases and 2 bases, in that order; junction bases with no gene match: 7. This CDR3 contains 15 residues.

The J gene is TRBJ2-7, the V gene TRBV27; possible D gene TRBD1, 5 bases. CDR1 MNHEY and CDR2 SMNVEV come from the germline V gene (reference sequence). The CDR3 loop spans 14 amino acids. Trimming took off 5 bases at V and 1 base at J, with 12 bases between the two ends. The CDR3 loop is CASSETASSYEQYF. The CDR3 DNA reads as TGTGCCAGCAGTGAGACAGCGTCTTCCTACGAGCAGTACTTC.

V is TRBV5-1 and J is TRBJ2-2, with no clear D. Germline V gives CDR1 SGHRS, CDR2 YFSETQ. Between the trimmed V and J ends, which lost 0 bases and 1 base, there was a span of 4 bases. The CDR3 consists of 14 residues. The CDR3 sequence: CASSLAWNTGELFF. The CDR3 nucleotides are TGCGCCAGCAGCTTGGCCTGGAACACCGGGGAGCTGTTTTTT.

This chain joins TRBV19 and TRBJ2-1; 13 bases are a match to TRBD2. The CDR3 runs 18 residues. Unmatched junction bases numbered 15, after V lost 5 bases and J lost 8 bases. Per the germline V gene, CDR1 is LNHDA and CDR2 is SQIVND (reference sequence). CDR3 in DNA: TGTGCCAGTAGTTCACGTTCGACTAGCGGGGGGCCCTCTGATGAGCAGTTCTTC. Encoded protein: CASSSRSTSGGPSDEQFF.

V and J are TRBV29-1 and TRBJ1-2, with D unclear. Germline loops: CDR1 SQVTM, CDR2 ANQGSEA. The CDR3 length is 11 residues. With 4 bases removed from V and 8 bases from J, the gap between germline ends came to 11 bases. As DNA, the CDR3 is TGCAGCGTTGTACGGAGCGAAGGCTACACCTTC. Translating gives CSVVRSEGYTF.

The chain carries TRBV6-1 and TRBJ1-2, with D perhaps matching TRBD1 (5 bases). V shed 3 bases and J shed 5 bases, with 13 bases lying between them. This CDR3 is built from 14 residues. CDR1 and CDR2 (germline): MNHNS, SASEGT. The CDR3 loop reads CASSDPEEGYGYTF. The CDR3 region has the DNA TGTGCCAGCAGTGATCCAGAGGAGGGGTATGGCTACACCTTC.

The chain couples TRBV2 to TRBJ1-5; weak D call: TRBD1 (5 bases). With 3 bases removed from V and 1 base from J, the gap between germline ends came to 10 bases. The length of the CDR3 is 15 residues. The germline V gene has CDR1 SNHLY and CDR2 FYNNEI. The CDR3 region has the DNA TGTGCCAGCAGTGACCCTACAGGCAGCAATCAGCCCCAGCATTTT. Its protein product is CASSDPTGSNQPQHF.

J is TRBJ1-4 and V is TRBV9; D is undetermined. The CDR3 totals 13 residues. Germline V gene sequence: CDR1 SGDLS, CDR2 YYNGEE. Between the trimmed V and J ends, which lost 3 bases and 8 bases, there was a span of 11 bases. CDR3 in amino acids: CASSDYSGEKLFF. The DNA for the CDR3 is TGTGCCAGCAGCGACTATAGCGGGGAAAAACTGTTTTTT.

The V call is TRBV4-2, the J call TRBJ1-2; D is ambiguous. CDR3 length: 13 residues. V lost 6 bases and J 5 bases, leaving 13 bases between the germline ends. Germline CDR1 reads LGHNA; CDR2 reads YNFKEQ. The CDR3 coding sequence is TGTGCCAGCAGACGCCTTGGGCAGTATGGCTACACCTTC. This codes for CASRRLGQYGYTF.

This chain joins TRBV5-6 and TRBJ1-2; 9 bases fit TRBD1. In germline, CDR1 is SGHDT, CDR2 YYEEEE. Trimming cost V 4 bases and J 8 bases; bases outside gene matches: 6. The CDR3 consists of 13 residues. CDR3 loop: CASSPGTGNGYTF. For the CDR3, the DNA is TGTGCCAGCAGCCCAGGGACAGGGAACGGCTACACCTTC. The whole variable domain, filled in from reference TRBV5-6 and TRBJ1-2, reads DAGVTQSPTHLIKTRGQQVTLRCSPKSGHDTVSWYQQALGQGPQFIFQYYEEEERQRGNFPDRFSGHQFPNYSSELNVNALLLGDSALYLCASSPGTGNGYTFGSGTRLTVV.

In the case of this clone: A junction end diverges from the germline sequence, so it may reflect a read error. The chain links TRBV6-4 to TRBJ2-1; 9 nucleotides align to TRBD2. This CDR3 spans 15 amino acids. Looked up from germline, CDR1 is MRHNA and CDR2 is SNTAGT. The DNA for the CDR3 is TGTGCCGGCAGTGAGGGCGGGGGGGGATACAATGAGCAGTTCTTC. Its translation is CAGSEGGGGYNEQFF.